This TCR beta chain was obtained from a study of shared clonotypes between healthy human individuals. The V gene lost 4 bases and the J gene lost 7 bases, with 17 bases spanning the gap. Germline loops: CDR1 SGHDT, CDR2 YYEEEE. The CDR3 is 14 amino acids. Notes on this clone: Antigen specificity is unknown.

Study results and caveats: Naive subsets, compared against memory subsets, generally had larger estimated richness values.

The study ran the assay at deep level. Clones were sequenced by immunoSEQ multiplex PCR, and TCRdb holds only the in-frame ones, with some missing. The sample lists roughly 1,000,000 clones, 70% to 80% occurring once. The clonotype comes from a man aged 18-30 years in good health. Some clones in this sample may be carry-over from other donors' samples. Sequencing was done on a sample of memory CD4+ T cells from PBMCs. Subset given: CD45RA-negative fraction. The chain employs TRBV5-6 and TRBJ1-2; no clear D gene. The CDR3 here is CASSRREWGVGYTF. CDR3 in DNA: TGTGCCAGCAGCCGCCGTGAATGGGGAGTTGGCTACACCTTC.